Following are 20 T cell receptor beta chains from one sample sequenced in a study of T cell responses to AZD1222 COVID-19 vaccine (dated by TCRdb to the early 2020s). The sample's time point label, in plain terms: about 28 days (+/-7) after the second vaccine dose. The receptor library was made with the immunoSEQ multiplex PCR assay. Here the immuneACCESS table is served through TCRdb, limited to in-frame sequences with V and J called. Missing clones are a known gap in these copies; in checked studies unresolved V genes cover under half, and the rest lacks a known reason. A total of roughly 110,000 clones appear in this sample, 90% of them only once. The top ten constitute 8% of the sample. The sequencing here drew on peripheral blood, taken 28 days after the second AZD1222 dose. The receptors shown here come from an adult who received the AZD1222 COVID-19 vaccine.

CDR3 DNA sequence: TGTGCCAGCAGTGACTACGTACAGTCCGGGGAGCTGTTTTTT. Translation gives CASSDYVQSGELFF. This rearrangement joins TRBV25-1 to TRBJ2-2; D call uncertain. Germline V gene sequence: CDR1 MGHDK, CDR2 SYGVNS. This CDR3 has 14 residues. The germline V and J ends were trimmed by 3 bases and 6 bases, with 11 bases remaining between them.

This chain uses TRBV4-3 with TRBJ2-2, with D perhaps TRBD1 (6 bases). Germline V gives CDR1 LGHNA, CDR2 YSLEER. Between the trimmed V and J ends, which lost 1 base and 5 bases, there was a span of 14 bases. CDR3 size: 16 residues. As DNA, the CDR3 is TGCGCCAGCAGCCAAGGAAGAGGGGGACGTACCGGGGAGCTGTTTTTT. The encoded protein is CASSQGRGGRTGELFF.

In nucleotides, the CDR3 is TGTGCCAGCAGCCAAGGGACGGGGGTCACAGATACGCAGTATTTT. This encodes CASSQGTGVTDTQYF. V and J are TRBV14 and TRBJ2-3, with a possible D match to TRBD2 (6 bases). Trimming shortened V by 1 base and J by 2 bases, and 10 bases separated the two germline ends. Germline loops: CDR1 SGHDN, CDR2 FVKESK. The CDR3 has 15 residues.

The V and J genes are TRBV3-1 (or the pseudogene TRBV3-2) and TRBJ2-1; D gene uncertain. The CDR3 has 16 amino acids. Looked up from germline, CDR1 is LGHDT and CDR2 is YNNKEL (reference sequence). Trimming left V 5 bases short and J 0 bases short, with 14 bases between. The CDR3, as DNA: TGTGCCAGCAGCGCCCCGACTGTAAGCTCCTACAATGAGCAGTTCTTC. It codes for CASSAPTVSSYNEQFF.

J is TRBJ1-4 and V is TRBV30; 9 nucleotides align to TRBD1. The germline V gene encodes CDR1 GTSNPN and CDR2 SVGIG (reference sequence). The length of the CDR3 is 14 residues. J lost 12 bases, V lost 3 bases, and 11 bases had no gene match. The CDR3 DNA follows: TGTGCCTGGAGCCCCGGGACAGGGTTCCAAGAACTGTTTTTT. Encoded protein: CAWSPGTGFQELFF.

The V gene is TRBV12-3 or TRBV12-4, the J gene TRBJ1-6; D uncertain. This CDR3 contains 11 residues. Trimming pared 3 bases from V and 16 bases from J, leaving 10 bases between. CDR3 coding DNA: TGTGCCAGCAGTTTGGGCCTGGGGCTCCACTTT. This translates into CASSLGLGLHF.

The chain recombines TRBV18 with TRBJ1-3; D not resolved. From germline, CDR1 is KGHSH and CDR2 LQKENI. The V end lost 2 bases, the J end lost 0 bases, and 17 bases lay between the germline ends. This CDR3 has 18 amino acids. CDR3 amino acids: CASSPSWGRKTSGNTIYF. The DNA of the CDR3 is TGTGCCAGCTCACCATCTTGGGGTAGGAAGACCTCTGGAAACACCATATATTTT.

V usage is TRBV7-3 and J usage is TRBJ1-2; no clear D. The germline CDR1 and CDR2 sequences are SGHTA and FQGTGA. CDR3 length: 13 residues. The V and J ends lost 5 bases and 3 bases respectively, with 10 bases between them. CDR3 nucleotides: TGTGCCAGCAGCAATTACTCGGACTATGGCTACACCTTC. This encodes CASSNYSDYGYTF. Drawing the rest from reference TRBV7-3 and TRBJ1-2, the complete variable domain is GAGVSQTPSNKVTEKGKYVELRCDPISGHTALYWYRQSLGQGPEFLIYFQGTGAADDSGLPNDRFFAVRPEGSVSTLKIQRTERGDSAVYLCASSNYSDYGYTFGSGTRLTVV.

This clone was detected once. This chain uses TRBV11-2 with TRBJ2-7; 10 bases are shared with TRBD1. After removal of 3 bases from V and 4 bases from J, the junction contained 3 bases not matched to a gene. CDR1 and CDR2 (germline): SGHAT, FQNNGV. This CDR3 is built from 14 residues. This CDR3 reads CASSFLDRGYEQYF. The CDR3 nucleotides are TGTGCCAGCAGCTTCCTGGACAGGGGGTACGAGCAGTACTTC.

This chain joins TRBV19 and TRBJ2-4; D might be TRBD1 (6 bases). The CDR3 runs to 14 residues. Germline loops: CDR1 LNHDA, CDR2 SQIVND (reference sequence). V lost 6 bases, J lost 0 bases, and 9 bases lay in between. The CDR3 is CASRDSLAKNIQYF. The CDR3 DNA reads TGTGCCAGTAGGGACAGTCTAGCCAAAAACATTCAGTACTTC. The full variable domain, its missing parts supplied by reference TRBV19 and TRBJ2-4, is DGGITQSPKYLFRKEGQNVTLSCEQNLNHDAMYWYRQDPGQGLRLIYYSQIVNDFQKGDIAEGYSVSREKKESFPLTVTSAQKNPTAFYLCASRDSLAKNIQYFGAGTRLSVL.

The CDR3 DNA sequence: TGTGCCAGCAGCTTCGGTGGTTGGGGGATAGGGACTGAAGCTTTCTTT. It is translated as CASSFGGWGIGTEAFF. V and J are TRBV5-8 and TRBJ1-1; a possible D gene is TRBD1 (5 bases). The germline V gene encodes CDR1 SGHTS and CDR2 YDEGEE. Trimming left V 2 bases short and J 5 bases short, with 19 bases between. This CDR3 spans 16 amino acids.

V and J are TRBV20-1 and TRBJ2-1, with a weak D call TRBD1 (6 bases). The CDR3 loop spans 10 amino acids. V was cut by 7 bases and J by 5 bases, with 6 bases left in between. Germline V gives CDR1 DFQATT, CDR2 SNEGSKA (reference sequence). The CDR3 sequence is CSGGHNEQFF. The CDR3 coding sequence is TGCAGTGGGGGGCACAATGAGCAGTTCTTC.

V and J are TRBV9 and TRBJ1-1, with D perhaps TRBD1 (6 bases). Germline V gene data show CDR1 as SGDLS and CDR2 as YYNGEE. This CDR3 region has 17 residues. V lost 4 bases, J lost 0 bases, and 19 bases lay in between. Here the CDR3 DNA reads TGTGCCAGCAGCCCCCAGGGGTGGGGACGGATGAACACTGAAGCTTTCTTT. Translated, it gives CASSPQGWGRMNTEAFF.

V is TRBV5-1 and J is TRBJ2-3, with TRBD2 identical over 10 bases. Germline V gene lookup returns CDR1 SGHRS and CDR2 YFSETQ. J gave up 4 bases and V 4 bases, and 12 bases lay outside the gene matches. The length of the CDR3 is 17 residues. The CDR3 DNA reads TGCGCCAGCAGCAGTGACCACCCGGGACTAGCGTCAGATACGCAGTATTTT. Protein sequence: CASSSDHPGLASDTQYF.

The chain uses TRBV19 and TRBJ2-1; weak D call: TRBD2 (7 bases). V was shortened by 6 bases and J by 4 bases, with 16 bases between the two germline ends. CDR3 length: 15 amino acids. The germline gives CDR1 LNHDA, CDR2 SQIVND (reference sequence). CDR3 in DNA: TGTGCCAGTAGCACGGGGAGGGGGTCATACAATGAGCAGTTCTTC. Its protein product is CASSTGRGSYNEQFF.

The chain combines TRBV6-2 or TRBV6-3 with TRBJ2-1; 12 positions match TRBD2. The CDR3 extends over 13 amino acids. Germline CDR1 is MNHEY and CDR2 is SVGEGT. The J segment lost 10 bases and the V segment lost 6 bases, leaving 4 bases of the junction unmatched. The CDR3 sequence is CASSLAGGYEQFF. The CDR3 nucleotides are TGTGCCAGCAGCCTAGCGGGGGGGTACGAGCAGTTCTTC.

Worth noting for this clone: The sample holds other DNA sequences that translate to the same CDR3. CDR3 bases: TGTGCCAGCAGCTTAGAGGCGGGCACTGAAGCTTTCTTT. Amino acids: CASSLEAGTEAFF. This chain uses TRBV7-6 with TRBJ1-1; no clear D. CDR1 is SGHVS and CDR2 is FNYEAQ in the germline V gene. V lost 1 base and J 4 bases, leaving 7 bases between the germline ends. The CDR3 has 13 amino acids.

The CDR3, as DNA: TGTGCCAGCAGCCCACCCGGCTATGGCTACACCTTC. Its translation: CASSPPGYGYTF. The chain uses TRBV5-4 and TRBJ1-2; no definite D call. The germline gives CDR1 SGHNT, CDR2 YYREEE (reference sequence). The CDR3 sequence is 12 residues long. Trimming shortened V by 4 bases and J by 4 bases, and 8 bases separated the two germline ends.

The gene calls are TRBV4-1 and TRBJ1-1, with D uncertain. Trimming removed 3 bases at V and 0 bases at J, with 8 bases between. From germline, CDR1 is MGHRA and CDR2 YSYEKL. This CDR3 is 14 amino acids long. CDR3 nucleotide sequence: TGCGCCAGCAGCCACCCTGGGGTGAACACTGAAGCTTTCTTT. Its translation is CASSHPGVNTEAFF.

The chain joins TRBV9 to TRBJ1-2; no reliable D call. The CDR3 totals 13 residues. V lost 3 bases and J 0 bases, leaving 6 bases between the germline ends. Germline-derived CDR1 and CDR2 are SGDLS and YYNGEE. This chain's CDR3 is CASSGGSNYGYTF. As DNA, the CDR3 is TGTGCCAGCAGCGGTGGGTCTAACTATGGCTACACCTTC.